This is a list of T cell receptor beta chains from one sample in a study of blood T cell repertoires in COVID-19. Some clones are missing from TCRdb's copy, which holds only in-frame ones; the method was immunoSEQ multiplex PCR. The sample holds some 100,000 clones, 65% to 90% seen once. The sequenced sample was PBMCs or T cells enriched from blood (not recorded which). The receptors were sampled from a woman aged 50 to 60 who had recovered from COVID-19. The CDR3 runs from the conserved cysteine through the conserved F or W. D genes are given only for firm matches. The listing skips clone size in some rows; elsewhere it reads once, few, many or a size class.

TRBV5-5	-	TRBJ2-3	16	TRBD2	CASSDYLTGGADTQYF	TGTGCCAGCAGCGATTATTTAACGGGAGGGGCAGATACGCAGTATTTT
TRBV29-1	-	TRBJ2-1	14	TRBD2	CSVEDMGRGNEQFF	TGCAGCGTTGAAGATATGGGGAGGGGTAATGAGCAGTTCTTC
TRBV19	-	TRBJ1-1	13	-	CASYNRLGTEAFF	TGTGCCAGTTATAACAGGTTGGGCACTGAAGCTTTCTTT
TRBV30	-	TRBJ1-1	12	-	CAWRDLGGEAFF	TGTGCCTGGCGCGATTTAGGGGGTGAAGCTTTCTTT
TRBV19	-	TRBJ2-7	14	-	CASSLARGRDEQYF	TGTGCCAGTTCTTTAGCTCGGGGAAGGGACGAGCAGTACTTC
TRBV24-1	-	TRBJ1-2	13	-	CATSDFSAGGYTF	TGTGCCACCAGTGATTTCTCGGCGGGGGGCTACACCTTC
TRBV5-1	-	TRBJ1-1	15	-	CASSYRIGVRTEAFF	TGCGCCAGCAGCTACCGGATCGGGGTTCGGACTGAAGCTTTCTTT
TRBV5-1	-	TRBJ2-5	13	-	CASSRDTQETQYF	TGCGCCAGCAGCCGGGACACCCAAGAGACCCAGTACTTC
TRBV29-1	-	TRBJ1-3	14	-	CSVDDSNSGNTIYF	TGCAGCGTTGATGACTCGAACTCTGGAAACACCATATATTTT
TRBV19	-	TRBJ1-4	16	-	CASSTRRTETNEKLFF	TGTGCCAGTAGCACCCGACGGACTGAAACTAATGAAAAACTGTTTTTT
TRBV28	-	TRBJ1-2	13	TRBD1	CASRGTGRDGYTF	TGTGCCAGCAGGGGGACAGGGCGGGATGGCTACACCTTC
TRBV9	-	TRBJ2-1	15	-	CASSARQEMWNEQFF	TGTGCCAGCAGCGCAAGACAGGAGATGTGGAATGAGCAGTTCTTC
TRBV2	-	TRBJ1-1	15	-	CATPRRGDWDTEAFF	TGTGCCACCCCGCGGAGGGGCGATTGGGACACTGAAGCTTTCTTT
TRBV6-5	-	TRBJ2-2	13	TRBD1	CASSWTGPGELFF	TGTGCCAGCAGTTGGACAGGGCCCGGGGAGCTGTTTTTT
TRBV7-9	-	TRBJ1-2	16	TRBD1	CASSPGTGGVDYGYTF	TGTGCCAGCAGCCCCGGGACAGGGGGCGTAGACTATGGCTACACCTTC
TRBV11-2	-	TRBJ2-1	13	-	CASSLVAYNEQFF	TGTGCCAGCAGCTTAGTCGCGTACAATGAGCAGTTCTTC
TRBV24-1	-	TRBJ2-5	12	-	CATSEGGETQYF	TGTGCCACCAGTGAGGGAGGCGAGACCCAGTACTTC
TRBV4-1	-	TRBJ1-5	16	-	CASSQEGGNSNQPQHF	TGCGCCAGCAGCCAAGAGGGGGGGAATAGCAATCAGCCCCAGCATTTT
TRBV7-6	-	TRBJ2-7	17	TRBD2	CASSPPRLGREGLEQYF	TGTGCCAGCAGCCCCCCCCGGCTAGGGCGGGAGGGTCTCGAGCAGTACTTC
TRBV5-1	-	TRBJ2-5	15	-	CASSLPGGPVETQYF	TGCGCCAGCAGCTTGCCCGGGGGGCCGGTAGAGACCCAGTACTTC
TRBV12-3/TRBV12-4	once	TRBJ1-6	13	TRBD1	CASRTGGRPPLHF	TGTGCCAGCAGGACAGGGGGCCGGCCGCCCCTCCACTTT
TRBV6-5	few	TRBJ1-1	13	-	CASSYAGQTEAFF	TGTGCCAGCAGTTACGCAGGGCAAACTGAAGCTTTCTTT
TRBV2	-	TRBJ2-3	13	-	CASVLAGTDTQYF	TGTGCCAGCGTCCTAGCAGGCACAGATACGCAGTATTTT